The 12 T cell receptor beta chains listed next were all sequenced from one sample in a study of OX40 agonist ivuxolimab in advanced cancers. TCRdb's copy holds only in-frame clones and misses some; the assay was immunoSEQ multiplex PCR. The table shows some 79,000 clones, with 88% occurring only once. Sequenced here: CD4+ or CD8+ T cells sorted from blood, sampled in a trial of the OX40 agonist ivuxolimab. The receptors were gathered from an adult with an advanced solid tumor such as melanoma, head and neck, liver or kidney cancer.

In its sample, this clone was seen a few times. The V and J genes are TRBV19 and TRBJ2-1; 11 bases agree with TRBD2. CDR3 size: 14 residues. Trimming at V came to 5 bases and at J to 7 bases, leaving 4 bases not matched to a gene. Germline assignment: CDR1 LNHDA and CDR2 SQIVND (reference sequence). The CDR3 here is CASSLAGGFNEQFF. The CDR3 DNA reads TGTGCCAGTAGTTTAGCGGGAGGGTTTAATGAGCAGTTCTTC.

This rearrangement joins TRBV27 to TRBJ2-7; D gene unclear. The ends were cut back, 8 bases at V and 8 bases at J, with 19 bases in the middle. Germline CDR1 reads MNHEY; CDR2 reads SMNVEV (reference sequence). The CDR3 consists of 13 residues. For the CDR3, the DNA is TGTGCCAGCGGTGCAGGTCAACTGGGCAAGCAGTACTTC. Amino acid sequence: CASGAGQLGKQYF.

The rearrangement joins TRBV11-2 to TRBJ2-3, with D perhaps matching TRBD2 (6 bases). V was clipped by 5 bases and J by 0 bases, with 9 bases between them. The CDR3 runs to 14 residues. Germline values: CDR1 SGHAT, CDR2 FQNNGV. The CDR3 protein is CASSTGTSTDTQYF. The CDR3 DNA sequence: TGTGCCAGCAGCACCGGGACTAGCACAGATACGCAGTATTTT.

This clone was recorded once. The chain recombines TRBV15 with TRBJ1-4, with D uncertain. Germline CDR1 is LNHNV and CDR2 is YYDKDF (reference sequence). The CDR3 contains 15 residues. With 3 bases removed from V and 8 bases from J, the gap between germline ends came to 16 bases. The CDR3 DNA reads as TGTGCCACCAGCAGGGCCCGGGTCCCCGGGGAAAAACTGTTTTTT. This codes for CATSRARVPGEKLFF.

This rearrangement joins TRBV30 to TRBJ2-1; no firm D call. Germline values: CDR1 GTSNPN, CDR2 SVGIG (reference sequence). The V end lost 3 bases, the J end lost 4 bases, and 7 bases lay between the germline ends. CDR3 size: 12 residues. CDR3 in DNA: TGTGCCTGGAGCGGTAGTTACAATGAGCAGTTCTTC. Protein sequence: CAWSGSYNEQFF.

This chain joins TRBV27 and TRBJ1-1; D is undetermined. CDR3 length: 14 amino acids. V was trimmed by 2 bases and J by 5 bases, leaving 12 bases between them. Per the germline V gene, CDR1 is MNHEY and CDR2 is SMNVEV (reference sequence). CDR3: CASSLGHIGTEAFF. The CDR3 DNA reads TGTGCCAGCAGTTTAGGTCACATAGGGACTGAAGCTTTCTTT.

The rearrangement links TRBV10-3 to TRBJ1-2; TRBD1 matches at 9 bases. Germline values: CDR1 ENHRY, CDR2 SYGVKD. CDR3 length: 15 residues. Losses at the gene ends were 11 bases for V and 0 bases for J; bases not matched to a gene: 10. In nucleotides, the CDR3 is TGTGCCTTTCGACCGGGACAGGGCTCTAACTATGGCTACACCTTC. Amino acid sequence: CAFRPGQGSNYGYTF.

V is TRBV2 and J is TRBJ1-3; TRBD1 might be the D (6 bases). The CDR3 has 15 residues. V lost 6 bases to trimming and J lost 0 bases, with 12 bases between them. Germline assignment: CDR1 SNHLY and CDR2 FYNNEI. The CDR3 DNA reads TGTGCCAGCAGGGATGGACAGAGCTCTGGAAACACCATATATTTT. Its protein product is CASRDGQSSGNTIYF. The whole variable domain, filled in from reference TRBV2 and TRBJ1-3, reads EPEVTQTPSHQVTQMGQEVILRCVPISNHLYFYWYRQILGQKVEFLVSFYNNEISEKSEIFDDQFSVERPDGSNFTLKIRSTKLEDSAMYFCASRDGQSSGNTIYFGEGSWLTVV.

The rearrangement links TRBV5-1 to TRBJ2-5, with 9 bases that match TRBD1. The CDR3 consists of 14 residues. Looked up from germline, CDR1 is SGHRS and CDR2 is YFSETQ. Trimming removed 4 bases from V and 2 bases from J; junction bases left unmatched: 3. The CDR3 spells CASSRGTGQETQYF. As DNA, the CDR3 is TGCGCCAGCAGCCGGGGGACAGGGCAAGAGACCCAGTACTTC.

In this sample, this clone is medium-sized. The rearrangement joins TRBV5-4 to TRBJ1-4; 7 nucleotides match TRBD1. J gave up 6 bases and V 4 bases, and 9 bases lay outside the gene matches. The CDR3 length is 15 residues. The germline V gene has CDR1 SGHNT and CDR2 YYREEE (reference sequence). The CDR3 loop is CASSSNRGIDEKLFF. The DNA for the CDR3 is TGTGCCAGCAGCAGCAACAGGGGTATTGATGAAAAACTGTTTTTT.

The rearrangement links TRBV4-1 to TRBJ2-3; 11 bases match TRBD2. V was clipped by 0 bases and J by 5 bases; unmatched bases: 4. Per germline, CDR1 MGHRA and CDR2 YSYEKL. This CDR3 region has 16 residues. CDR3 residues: CASSQDFTSGRDTQYF. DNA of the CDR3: TGCGCCAGCAGCCAAGATTTCACTAGCGGGAGAGATACGCAGTATTTT.

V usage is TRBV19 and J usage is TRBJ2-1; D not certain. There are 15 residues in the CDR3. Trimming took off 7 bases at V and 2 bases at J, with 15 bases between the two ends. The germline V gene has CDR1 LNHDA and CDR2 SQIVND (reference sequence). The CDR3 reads CASKSVAGPYNEQFF. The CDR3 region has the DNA TGTGCCAGTAAGTCTGTGGCTGGCCCCTACAATGAGCAGTTCTTC.